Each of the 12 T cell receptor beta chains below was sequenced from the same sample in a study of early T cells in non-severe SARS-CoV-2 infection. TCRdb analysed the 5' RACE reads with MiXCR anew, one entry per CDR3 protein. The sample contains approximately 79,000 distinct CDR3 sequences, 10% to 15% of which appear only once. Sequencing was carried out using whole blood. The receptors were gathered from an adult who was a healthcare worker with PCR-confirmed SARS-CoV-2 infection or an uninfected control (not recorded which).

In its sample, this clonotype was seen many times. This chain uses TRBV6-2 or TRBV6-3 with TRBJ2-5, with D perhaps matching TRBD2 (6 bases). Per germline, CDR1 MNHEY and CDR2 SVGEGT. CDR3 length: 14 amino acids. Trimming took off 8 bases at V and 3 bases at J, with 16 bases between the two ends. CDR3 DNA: TGTGCCAGCCAAAGGGGAACGGGAGAAGAGACCCAGTACTTC. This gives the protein CASQRGTGEETQYF.

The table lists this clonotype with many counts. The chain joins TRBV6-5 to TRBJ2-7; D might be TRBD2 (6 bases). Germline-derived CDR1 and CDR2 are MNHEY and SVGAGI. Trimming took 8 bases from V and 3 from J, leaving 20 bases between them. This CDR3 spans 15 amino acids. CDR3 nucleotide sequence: TGTGCCAGCGCAAACACTATAGCGGAGGTCTACGAGCAGTACTTC. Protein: CASANTIAEVYEQYF.

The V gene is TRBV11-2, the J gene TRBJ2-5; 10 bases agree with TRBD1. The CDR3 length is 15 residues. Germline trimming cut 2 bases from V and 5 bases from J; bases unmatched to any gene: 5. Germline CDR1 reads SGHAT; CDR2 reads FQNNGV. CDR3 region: CASSLQTGGMETQYF. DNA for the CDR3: TGTGCCAGCAGCTTACAGACAGGGGGCATGGAGACCCAGTACTTC.

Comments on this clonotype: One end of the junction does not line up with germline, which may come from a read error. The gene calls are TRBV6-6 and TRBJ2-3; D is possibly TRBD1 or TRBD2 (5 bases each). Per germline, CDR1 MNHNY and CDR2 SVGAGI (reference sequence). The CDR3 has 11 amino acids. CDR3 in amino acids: CASSYARDQLF. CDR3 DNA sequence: TGTGCCAGCAGTTACGCGAGGGACCAACTTTTT.

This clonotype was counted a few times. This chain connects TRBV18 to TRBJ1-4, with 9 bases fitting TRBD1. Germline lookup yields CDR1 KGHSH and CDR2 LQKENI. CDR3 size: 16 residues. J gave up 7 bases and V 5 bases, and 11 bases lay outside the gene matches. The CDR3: CASSTARTGVGEKLFF. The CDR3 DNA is TGTGCCAGCTCAACGGCGAGGACAGGGGTCGGTGAAAAACTGTTTTTT.

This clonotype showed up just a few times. The CDR3 DNA reads as TGTGCCATCGAGGGCCACAATACCAATGAGCAGTTCTTC. As protein: CAIEGHNTNEQFF. The rearrangement uses TRBV10-3 and TRBJ2-1, with a tentative D call TRBD2 (5 bases). Trimming left V 8 bases short and J 6 bases short, with 14 bases between. The CDR3 is 13 amino acids. Germline V gene sequence: CDR1 ENHRY, CDR2 SYGVKD.

The CDR3 protein is CASSQDLHLYNEQFF. CDR3 in DNA: TGCGCCAGCAGCCAAGACCTACACCTCTACAATGAGCAGTTCTTC. The V call is TRBV4-3, the J call TRBJ2-1, with D hard to call. Between the trimmed V and J ends, which lost 0 bases and 3 bases, there was a span of 9 bases. The length of the CDR3 is 15 residues. In germline, CDR1 is LGHNA, CDR2 YSLEER.

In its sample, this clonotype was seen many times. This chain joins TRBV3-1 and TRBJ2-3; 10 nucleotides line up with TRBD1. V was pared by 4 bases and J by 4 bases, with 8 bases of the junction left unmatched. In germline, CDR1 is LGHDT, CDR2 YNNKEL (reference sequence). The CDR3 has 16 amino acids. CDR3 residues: CASSPGRTGGPDTQYF. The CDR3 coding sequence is TGTGCCAGCAGCCCCGGGCGGACAGGGGGGCCAGATACGCAGTATTTT.

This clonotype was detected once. CDR3 residues: CASSHHNQETQYF. CDR3 bases: TGTGCCAGCAGCCACCACAACCAAGAGACCCAGTACTTC. The V gene is TRBV12-3 or TRBV12-4, the J gene TRBJ2-5; D is unresolved. Trimming left V 6 bases short and J 0 bases short, with 8 bases between. The CDR3 has 13 residues.

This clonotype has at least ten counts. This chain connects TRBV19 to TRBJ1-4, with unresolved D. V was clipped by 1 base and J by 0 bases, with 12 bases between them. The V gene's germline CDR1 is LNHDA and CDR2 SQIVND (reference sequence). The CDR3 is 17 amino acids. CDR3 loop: CASSIGRRATTNEKLFF. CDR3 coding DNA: TGTGCCAGTAGTATAGGCCGCAGAGCGACAACTAATGAAAAACTGTTTTTT.

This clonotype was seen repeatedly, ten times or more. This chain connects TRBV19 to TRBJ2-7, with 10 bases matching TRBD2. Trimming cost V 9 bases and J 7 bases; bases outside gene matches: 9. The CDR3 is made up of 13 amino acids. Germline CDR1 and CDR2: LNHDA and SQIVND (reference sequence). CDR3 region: CASGTSGVHEQYF. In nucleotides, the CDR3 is TGTGCCAGCGGTACTAGCGGGGTGCATGAGCAGTACTTC.

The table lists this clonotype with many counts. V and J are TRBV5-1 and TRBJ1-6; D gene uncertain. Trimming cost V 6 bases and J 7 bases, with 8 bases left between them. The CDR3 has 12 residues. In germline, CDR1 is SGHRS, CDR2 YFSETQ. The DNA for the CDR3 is TGCGCCAGCAAAAGTGGAAATTCACCCCTCCACTTT. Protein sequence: CASKSGNSPLHF. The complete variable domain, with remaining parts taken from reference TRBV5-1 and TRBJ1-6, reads KAGVTQTPRYLIKTRGQQVTLSCSPISGHRSVSWYQQTPGQGLQFLFEYFSETQRNKGNFPGRFSGRQFSNSRSEMNVSTLELGDSALYLCASKSGNSPLHFGNGTRLTVT.